These 4 T cell receptor beta chains share one sample of origin, sequenced in a study of monozygotic twins with inflammatory bowel disease. Following a re-call of the 5' RACE reads, TCRdb has one entry per CDR3 protein and lacks DNA. The specimen's table records approximately 400,000 distinct CDR3 sequences. Sequencing used blood. Every receptor here comes from a human donor with ulcerative colitis or Crohn's disease, or a healthy co-twin of an affected twin (not recorded which).

The chain recombines TRBV20-1 with TRBJ2-5; there is no DNA to check the TCRdb D call of TRBD1. The length of the CDR3 is 15 residues. The germline V gene encodes CDR1 DFQATT and CDR2 SNEGSKA (reference sequence). The chain's CDR3 is CSARIGTGEEETQYF.

This chain links TRBV12-3 or TRBV12-4 with TRBJ1-5. The CDR3 is 15 amino acids. The CDR3 is CASSHRAHSNQPQHF.

V is TRBV12-3 or TRBV12-4 and J is TRBJ2-7; TCRdb picks TRBD2, but there is no DNA to check that call. CDR3 size: 13 residues. The CDR3 spells CASGDWGPYEQYF.

The chain is built from TRBV10-3 and TRBJ1-5; the TCRdb D gene call, TRBD1, has no DNA to confirm it. CDR1 ENHRY and CDR2 SYGVKD come from the germline V gene. This CDR3 contains 17 residues. CDR3 loop: CATARGTGQKSNQPQHF.